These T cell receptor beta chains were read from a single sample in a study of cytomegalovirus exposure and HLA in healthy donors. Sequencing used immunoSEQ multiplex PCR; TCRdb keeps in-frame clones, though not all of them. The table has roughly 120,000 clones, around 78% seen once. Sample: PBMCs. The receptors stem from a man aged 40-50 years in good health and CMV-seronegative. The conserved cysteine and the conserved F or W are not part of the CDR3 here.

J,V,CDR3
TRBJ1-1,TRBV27,ASADRENTEAF
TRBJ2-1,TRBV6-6,ASILQAQRDEQF
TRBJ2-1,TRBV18,ASSPMAGEGEQF
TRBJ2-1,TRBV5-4,ASSSGTGGWGEQF
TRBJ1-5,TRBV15,ATSREGRNQPQH
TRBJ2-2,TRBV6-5,ASSYPQGSGELF
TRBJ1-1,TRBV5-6,ASSSTGTEAF
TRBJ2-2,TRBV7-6,ASTISLGLTGELF
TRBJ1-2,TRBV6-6,ASSLGGRGYT
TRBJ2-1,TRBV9,ASSVNLAGANYNEQF
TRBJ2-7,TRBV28,ASSLRRFEQY
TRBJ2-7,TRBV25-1,ASTDMAYEQY
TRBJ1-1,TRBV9,ASSDMSGRTEAF
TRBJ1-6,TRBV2,ASRGQGGRNSPLH
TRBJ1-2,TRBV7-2,ASSLSVSGYT
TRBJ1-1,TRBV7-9,ASSENRGRRHNTEAF
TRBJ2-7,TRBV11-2,ASSPRTGGYEQY